Listed below are T cell receptor beta chains from one sample, sequenced in a study of T-cell memory formation after mild COVID-19. Each CDR3 protein gets one entry after TCRdb re-called the 5' RACE reads with MiXCR. The data show approximately 40,000 distinct CDR3 sequences, with roughly an eighth seen just once and around 28% held by the top ten. Sequences were obtained from PBMCs or a T cell subset sorted from them (not recorded which). These TCRs come from a man aged 18 to 29 who had mild COVID-19 (a few samples of this study predate the infection). Cell type and time point are not known. CDR3s include the opening cysteine and the closing phenylalanine or tryptophan. A D gene is named only where the DNA matches it firmly. The size of a clone is reported for some rows only, either as once, few or many, or as a class for expanded clones.

TRBJ2-1 | TRBV6-5 | many | TRBD1 | TGTGCCACCCCGGACAGGGGGCAGGATGAGCAGTTCTTC | CATPDRGQDEQFF
TRBJ2-3 | TRBV9 | . | TRBD2 | TGTGCCAGCAGCTCCGGCGGACTAGCGGGGGCCCTTTCTCGCACAGATACGCAGTATTTT | CASSSGGLAGALSRTDTQYF
TRBJ1-6 | TRBV11-2 | many | . | TGTGCCAGCAGCCTCCGGAGCTCCTATAATTCACCCCTCCACTTT | CASSLRSSYNSPLHF
TRBJ2-1 | TRBV7-3 | few | TRBD2 | TGTGCCAGCAGCTTAACAGCGGGGGGTTACAATGAGCAGTTCTTC | CASSLTAGGYNEQFF
TRBJ2-2 | TRBV4-1 | . | TRBD2 | TGCGCCAGCACCCCAAGATCGGTGGCTCTAGCGGGGCCCCGGGGCACCGGGGAGCTGTTTTTT | CASTPRSVALAGPRGTGELFF
TRBJ2-1 | TRBV7-2 | many | . | TGTGCCAGCAGCTTAGAATCCCGGCTGAATGAGCAGTTCTTC | CASSLESRLNEQFF
TRBJ2-1 | TRBV6-4 | many | . | TGTGCCAGCAGTGACTATGATGAGCAGTTCTTC | CASSDYDEQFF
TRBJ2-2 | TRBV7-2 | many | TRBD2 | TGTGCCAGCGCCCGAGCGGGGGGGGGCGGGGAGCTGTTTTTT | CASARAGGGGELFF
TRBJ1-2 | TRBV4-2 | many | . | TGTGCCAGCAGCCACCCCGGGACATATGGCTACACCTTC | CASSHPGTYGYTF
TRBJ1-5 | TRBV21-1 | many | . | TGTGCCGATACAGGGGGTAGCAATCAGCCCCAGCATTTT | CADTGGSNQPQHF
TRBJ2-1 | TRBV18 | . | TRBD2 | TGTGCCAGCTCACCTCGAAGCGGGGGGTATGGTGAGCAGTTCTTC | CASSPRSGGYGEQFF
TRBJ1-1 | TRBV6-1 | . | TRBD1 | TGTGCCAGCACCAGGGACAGCCTCTTCACTGAAGCTTTCTTT | CASTRDSLFTEAFF
TRBJ2-3 | TRBV7-2 | many | . | TGTGCCAGCAGCTTACAGGCTAGTGCAGATACGCAGTATTTT | CASSLQASADTQYF
TRBJ2-3 | TRBV5-1 | many | TRBD2 | TGCGCCAGCAGCTTCGGGGGGGTCACAGATACGCAGTATTTT | CASSFGGVTDTQYF
TRBJ2-2 | TRBV20-1 | many | TRBD2 | TGCAGTGCTAGAAGTAGCGGGGACACCGGGGAGCTGTTTTTT | CSARSSGDTGELFF
TRBJ2-5 | TRBV5-6 | many | TRBD1 | TGTGCCAGCAGCTTGCCCAGGACAGGGAAAGAGACCCAGTACTTC | CASSLPRTGKETQYF
TRBJ2-1 | TRBV7-9 | . | . | TGTGCCAGCAGCCCTGATTGGACGGGAGCTTACAATGAGCAGTTCTTC | CASSPDWTGAYNEQFF
TRBJ1-6 | TRBV5-6 | many | TRBD1 | TGTGCCAGCAGCCCCGCGTTACGGGACAGACCATTCACCCCTCTCCACTTT | CASSPALRDRPFTPLHF
TRBJ1-1 | TRBV12-3/TRBV12-4 | many | . | TGTGCCAGCAGTTTTTTACAGGGCGGTGAAGCTTTCTTT | CASSFLQGGEAFF
TRBJ1-6 | TRBV3-1 | many | . | TGTGCCAGCCAACAGGGAAGTTCACCCCTCCACTTT | CASQQGSSPLHF
TRBJ2-2 | TRBV19 | few | TRBD1 | TGTGCCAGTAGTTTGTATGGGACAGGGTATGACACCGGGGAGCTGTTTTTT | CASSLYGTGYDTGELFF
TRBJ1-2 | TRBV6-2/TRBV6-3 | many | . | TGTGCCAGCAGTTACTCGGCCTACAGGGAGTACGACACCTTC | CASSYSAYREYDTF
TRBJ2-1 | TRBV14 | many | . | TGTGCCAGCAGCCAAAGTGGACCCAATGAGCAGTTCTTC | CASSQSGPNEQFF
TRBJ2-3 | TRBV9 | few | . | TGTGCCAGCAGCGTTTATCTAGGGGATACGCAGTATTTT | CASSVYLGDTQYF
TRBJ2-7 | TRBV19 | many | TRBD1 | TGTGCCAGCCGGGACAGGGAAGCCTACGAGCAGTACTTC | CASRDREAYEQYF